These 28 T cell receptor beta chains came from one sample sequenced in a study of regulatory T cells in long-lasting Graves disease. Time point reported: persistent/refractory GD, antithyroid drugs over 5 years with positive TRAb. The authors made the TCR library using RNA they extracted from PBMCs. TCR beta libraries were built with iRepertoire HTBI primers and Arm-PCR of CDR3 regions. TCRdb fed the multiplex PCR reads into MiXCR, producing one record per CDR3 protein. The sample comprises 400,000 to 500,000 distinct CDR3 sequences, 20% to 25% of which are singletons, and around 13% rests with the top ten. Material: peripheral blood mononuclear cells (PBMCs), obtained when the disease was refractory, from a patient treated with antithyroid drugs. These TCRs come from a female donor with Graves disease.

A few counts support this clonotype. V is TRBV30 and J is TRBJ1-4; D gene uncertain. CDR1 GTSNPN and CDR2 SVGIG come from the germline V gene (reference sequence). V was clipped by 1 base and J by 10 bases, with 19 bases between them. This CDR3 is 15 amino acids long. The CDR3 protein is CAWSGGNDPLGKLFF. The DNA of the CDR3 is TGTGCCTGGAGTGGAGGGAACGACCCCCTAGGAAAACTGTTTTTT.

This clonotype showed up many times. The chain combines TRBV12-3 or TRBV12-4 with TRBJ1-6; weak D call: TRBD1 (5 bases). The CDR3 extends over 14 amino acids. Trimming pared 7 bases from V and 9 bases from J, leaving 16 bases between. CDR3 sequence reads: CASTIQGAGSPLHF. The CDR3 bases are TGTGCCAGCACAATTCAGGGCGCCGGTTCACCCCTCCACTTT.

This clonotype occurred many times. V usage is TRBV2 and J usage is TRBJ1-1; D gene uncertain. V was shortened by 8 bases and J by 3 bases, with 13 bases between the two germline ends. From germline, CDR1 is SNHLY and CDR2 FYNNEI. This CDR3 has 13 residues. The CDR3 DNA sequence: TGTGCCAGCTCTGGAGCGACCTACACTGAAGCTTTCTTT. It translates to CASSGATYTEAFF.

The rearrangement joins TRBV7-2 to TRBJ1-2, with a weak D call TRBD1 (6 bases). Germline CDR1 is SGHTA and CDR2 is FQGNSA. The V and J ends lost 4 bases and 6 bases respectively, with 18 bases between them. This CDR3 contains 15 residues. This CDR3 is CASSYNREVNDGYTF. In nucleotides, the CDR3 is TGTGCCAGCAGCTACAACAGGGAGGTGAATGATGGCTACACCTTC. The variable domain in full, with the rest retrieved from reference TRBV7-2 and TRBJ1-2, is GAGVSQSPSNKVTEKGKDVELRCDPISGHTALYWYRQSLGQGLEFLIYFQGNSAPDKSGLPSDRFSAERTGGSVSTLTIQRTQQEDSAVYLCASSYNREVNDGYTFGSGTRLTVV.

The sample holds many counts of this clonotype. The CDR3 bases are TGTGCCAGCAGCGTACTACTAGCCCAAGAGACCCAGTACTTC. Protein sequence: CASSVLLAQETQYF. The chain is built from TRBV5-5 and TRBJ2-5; D might be TRBD2 (6 bases). Trimming took off 4 bases at V and 1 base at J, with 11 bases between the two ends. This CDR3 spans 14 amino acids. From germline, CDR1 is SGHKS and CDR2 YYEKEE (reference sequence).

This clonotype was detected only a few times. V gene TRBV5-1 combines with J gene TRBJ2-5, with 7 bases aligning to TRBD1. CDR3 size: 15 residues. Germline CDR1 and CDR2: SGHRS and YFSETQ. With V trimmed by 4 bases and J by 4 bases, 10 bases remained unmatched. CDR3: CASSINRGSGETQYF. CDR3 nucleotides: TGCGCCAGCAGCATCAACAGGGGATCGGGAGAGACCCAGTACTTC.

The rearrangement joins TRBV29-1 to TRBJ1-1; tentatively, D is TRBD1 (6 bases). V shed 6 bases and J shed 1 base, with 15 bases lying between them. Germline loops: CDR1 SQVTM, CDR2 ANQGSEA. This CDR3 contains 14 residues. The CDR3 loop is CSVEGVAKNTEAFF. CDR3 DNA sequence: TGCAGCGTAGAGGGGGTAGCGAAGAACACTGAAGCTTTCTTT.

This clonotype was observed many times. V and J are TRBV29-1 and TRBJ2-5, with D possibly being TRBD1 (6 bases). The V end was cut by 3 bases, the J end by 4 bases, with 15 bases between. The CDR3 is 14 residues long. Per the germline V gene, CDR1 is SQVTM and CDR2 is ANQGSEA. CDR3 amino acids: CSVDKSRGGETQYF. CDR3 coding DNA: TGCAGCGTTGATAAAAGTAGAGGGGGAGAGACCCAGTACTTC.

This sequence joins TRBV3-1 and TRBJ1-1, with D possibly matching TRBD1 (5 bases). Germline CDR1 LGHDT, CDR2 YNNKEL (reference sequence). Trimming cost V 0 bases and J 4 bases, with 15 bases left between them. The CDR3 consists of 16 residues. DNA for the CDR3: TGTGCCAGCAGCCAAGATTGGGGGGGTGGAGGCACTGAAGCTTTCTTT. Amino acid sequence: CASSQDWGGGGTEAFF.

This clonotype was seen repeatedly, ten times or more. The genes are TRBV2 and TRBJ1-1; D unclear. Germline CDR1 reads SNHLY; CDR2 reads FYNNEI. The CDR3 runs to 13 residues. V lost 8 bases and J 4 bases, leaving 14 bases between the germline ends. The CDR3 coding sequence is TGTGCCAGCTCACCCGGGCAGCTCACTGAAGCTTTCTTT. It specifies CASSPGQLTEAFF.

The chain carries TRBV30 and TRBJ1-2; D is unclear. Germline V gene sequence: CDR1 GTSNPN, CDR2 SVGIG (reference sequence). The V end lost 4 bases, the J end lost 4 bases, and 10 bases lay between the germline ends. CDR3 length: 12 residues. The CDR3 is CAWTVSGYGYTF. CDR3 sequence (DNA): TGTGCCTGGACCGTCAGTGGCTATGGCTACACCTTC.

The chain is built from TRBV28 and TRBJ1-2, with TRBD1 matching over 7 bases. CDR3 length: 12 amino acids. Germline CDR1 is MDHEN and CDR2 is SYDVKM. J gave up 2 bases and V 11 bases, and 5 bases lay outside the gene matches. The CDR3 here is CAGSTGNYGYTF. The CDR3 DNA reads as TGTGCCGGTTCGACAGGGAACTATGGCTACACCTTC.

This clonotype was observed many times. V is TRBV12-3 or TRBV12-4 and J is TRBJ1-5; the D gene is possibly TRBD1 (5 bases). The CDR3 extends over 15 amino acids. The V gene lost 7 bases and the J gene lost 3 bases, with 16 bases spanning the gap. The CDR3: CASTPGHRFNQPQHF. CDR3 sequence (DNA): TGTGCCAGCACCCCCGGACACAGATTCAATCAGCCCCAGCATTTT.

This clonotype has at least ten counts. The chain employs TRBV7-6 and TRBJ1-1; possibly TRBD1 for D (5 bases). The CDR3 sequence is 13 residues long. The V and J ends lost 5 bases and 4 bases respectively, with 11 bases between them. CDR1 and CDR2 (germline): SGHVS, FNYEAQ. The DNA for the CDR3 is TGTGCCAGCAGCCCAGGGATGATCACTGAAGCTTTCTTT. Translating it yields CASSPGMITEAFF.

This chain links TRBV6-8 with TRBJ2-1; D remains unclear. The V gene's germline CDR1 is MNHGY and CDR2 SAAAGT. This CDR3 spans 12 amino acids. The V end lost 9 bases, the J end lost 8 bases, and 14 bases lay between the germline ends. CDR3 loop: CASTGFRYEQFF. CDR3 nucleotides: TGTGCCAGTACCGGGTTCCGTTATGAGCAGTTCTTC.

A remark on this clonotype: A far larger clone is just one base off, so this is likely a read error. The rearrangement links TRBV6-9 to TRBJ2-7, with 7 bases that match TRBD2. CDR3 length: 14 residues. Germline V CDR1 and CDR2: MNHGY, SVAAGI. Trimming cost V 4 bases and J 4 bases; bases outside gene matches: 7. In DNA, the CDR3 is TGTGCCAGCAGTTGCGCGGGAGAAGTTTACGAGCAGTACTTC. Protein sequence: CASSCAGEVYEQYF.

The rearrangement uses TRBV12-3 or TRBV12-4 and TRBJ2-1, with TRBD1 matching over 9 bases. The V segment lost 1 base and the J segment 6 bases; nucleotides outside the gene matches: 7. The length of the CDR3 is 16 residues. CDR3 nucleotide sequence: TGTGCCAGCAGTTTAGGCGGACAGGGGCTGTTCAATGAGCAGTTCTTC. It codes for CASSLGGQGLFNEQFF.

There are many counts of this clonotype. The J gene is TRBJ1-5, the V gene TRBV29-1, with a weak D call TRBD1 (5 bases). Looked up from germline, CDR1 is SQVTM and CDR2 is ANQGSEA. V was trimmed by 4 bases and J by 1 base, leaving 14 bases between them. CDR3 length: 15 residues. This chain's CDR3 is CSVGEGRWSNQPQHF. Written as DNA, the CDR3 is TGCAGCGTTGGGGAGGGACGATGGAGCAATCAGCCCCAGCATTTT.

This clonotype was picked up many times. The chain carries TRBV28 and TRBJ2-2; no clear D. The CDR3 is 18 residues long. CDR1 and CDR2 from the germline V gene are MDHEN and SYDVKM. Trimming pared 5 bases from V and 0 bases from J, leaving 19 bases between. CDR3 in DNA: TGTGCCAGCAGTGAAGTGGGTGGCCCCTATTCGAACACCGGGGAGCTGTTTTTT. This translates into CASSEVGGPYSNTGELFF.

This clonotype was counted a few times. The chain employs TRBV6-1 and TRBJ1-4, with 8 positions matching TRBD1. From germline, CDR1 is MNHNS and CDR2 SASEGT. This CDR3 comprises 15 residues. Trimming took 5 bases from V and 5 from J; bases not matched to a gene: 7. In DNA form, the CDR3 reads TGTGCCAGCAGTAAACCGGGACAGGAGAATGAAAAACTGTTTTTT. As protein: CASSKPGQENEKLFF.

This chain joins TRBV11-1 and TRBJ1-5, with TRBD1 matching 9 bases. CDR1 and CDR2 (germline): SGHAT, FQDESV (reference sequence). This CDR3 is 17 amino acids long. J lost 6 bases, V lost 1 base, and 10 bases had no gene match. CDR3 nucleotide sequence: TGTGCCAGCAGCTTAGGGACAGGGGTTGGATTCGGTCAGCCCCAGCATTTT. The encoded protein is CASSLGTGVGFGQPQHF.

Concerning this clonotype itself: With a much larger clone just one base away, this may be a read error. This chain uses TRBV13 with TRBJ1-1, with 10 nucleotides matching TRBD1. Germline V gene sequence: CDR1 PRHDT, CDR2 FYEKMQ (reference sequence). The ends lost 2 bases at V and 6 bases at J; junction bases unmatched: 3. This CDR3 has 14 amino acids. CDR3 sequence: CASSLRTGGPEAFF. Written as DNA, the CDR3 is TGTGCCAGCAGCTTAAGGACAGGGGGTCCTGAAGCTTTCTTT.

CDR3 nucleotides: TGCGCCAGCAGCCAACAACAGGGGTTCCAAGAGACCCAGTACTTC. It yields the protein CASSQQQGFQETQYF. The rearrangement joins TRBV4-1 to TRBJ2-5, with 7 bases matching TRBD1. Germline CDR1 and CDR2: MGHRA and YSYEKL. The length of the CDR3 is 15 residues. With V trimmed by 2 bases and J by 1 base, 4 bases remained unmatched.

This clonotype was detected ten times or more. The chain joins TRBV12-5 to TRBJ1-5; 9 nucleotides match TRBD1. CDR1 LGHNT and CDR2 FRNRAP come from the germline V gene. Germline trimming cut 0 bases from V and 0 bases from J; bases unmatched to any gene: 3. The CDR3 is 17 amino acids. The CDR3 nucleotides read TGTGCTAGTGGTTTGGTACGGACAGGGGATAGCAATCAGCCCCAGCATTTT. Protein product: CASGLVRTGDSNQPQHF.

This clonotype has more than one count but fewer than ten. The CDR3 sequence: CATSRDRGANGYTF. CDR3 DNA: TGTGCCACCAGCAGAGATCGGGGGGCGAATGGCTACACCTTC. V is TRBV15 and J is TRBJ1-2, with a weak D call TRBD1 (6 bases). Between the trimmed V and J ends, which lost 0 bases and 6 bases, there was a span of 11 bases. CDR1 is LNHNV and CDR2 is YYDKDF in the germline V gene (reference sequence). The length of the CDR3 is 14 residues.

The chain recombines TRBV3-1 with TRBJ2-5; 10 nucleotides align to TRBD2. The J segment lost 6 bases and the V segment lost 1 base, leaving 11 bases of the junction unmatched. Germline-derived CDR1 and CDR2 are LGHDT and YNNKEL (reference sequence). The CDR3 is 17 amino acids. As DNA, the CDR3 is TGTGCCAGCAGCCAAGGTAGCGGGGGGCTCGTCGGGAAGACCCAGTACTTC. Translation: CASSQGSGGLVGKTQYF.

This clonotype was counted at least ten times. The chain couples TRBV20-1 to TRBJ1-1; TRBD1 matches at 7 bases. The CDR3 is 13 residues long. From germline, CDR1 is DFQATT and CDR2 SNEGSKA (reference sequence). V shed 5 bases and J 0 bases; nucleotides not matched to a gene: 3. CDR3 in amino acids: CSAATGLNTEAFF. As DNA, the CDR3 is TGCAGTGCTGCGACAGGGTTGAACACTGAAGCTTTCTTT.

There are a few counts of this clonotype. The chain joins TRBV24-1 to TRBJ2-1; 8 nucleotides line up with TRBD1. This CDR3 has 15 amino acids. Germline assignment: CDR1 KGHDR and CDR2 SFDVKD. V was pared by 4 bases and J by 8 bases, with 9 bases of the junction left unmatched. CDR3: CATSDPRTGRYEQFF. CDR3 DNA: TGTGCCACCAGTGACCCCAGGACAGGGAGGTATGAGCAGTTCTTC.